The 29 T cell receptor beta chains below come from one sample, sequenced in a study of identical twins. Using its own MiXCR run on the 5' RACE reads, TCRdb lists one record per CDR3 protein. The sample holds roughly 540,000 distinct CDR3 sequences, roughly 21% seen once. This sample also belongs to another study, concerning T cells expressing NK-cell markers.

Sequenced: CD4+ T cells sorted from blood. Receptors were obtained from a woman between 18 and 30 years old in good health.

The rearrangement links TRBV20-1 to TRBJ2-1; 7 bases match TRBD2. V trimming: 7 bases; J trimming: 0 bases; junction bases outside the gene matches: 6. The germline gives CDR1 DFQATT, CDR2 SNEGSKA (reference sequence). The CDR3 runs 14 residues. As DNA, the CDR3 is TGCAGTGTGCTTGGCGGGAGCTCCTACAATGAGCAGTTCTTC. Protein sequence: CSVLGGSSYNEQFF.

V is TRBV29-1 and J is TRBJ2-1; perhaps D is TRBD1 or TRBD2 (5 bases each). The CDR3 loop spans 13 amino acids. Trimming left V 5 bases short and J 5 bases short, with 13 bases between. CDR1 is SQVTM, CDR2 ANQGSEA, per germline. CDR3 residues: CSVSRVGNNEQFF. The CDR3 coding sequence is TGCAGCGTTTCCAGGGTCGGGAACAATGAGCAGTTCTTC.

The genes are TRBV3-1 and TRBJ2-3; D is possibly TRBD1 (5 bases). The CDR3 length is 14 residues. Trimming removed 4 bases at V and 6 bases at J, with 14 bases between. CDR1 and CDR2 from the germline V gene are LGHDT and YNNKEL (reference sequence). CDR3 sequence (DNA): TGTGCCAGCAGCCCCGCAGGGTTGCGGGATACGCAGTATTTT. Translation gives CASSPAGLRDTQYF.

The DNA for the CDR3 is TGTGCCGGGACAGAAACCGGGGAGCTGTTTTTT. As protein: CAGTETGELFF. This sequence joins TRBV7-9 and TRBJ2-2, with TRBD1 matching over 7 bases. Per germline, CDR1 SEHNR and CDR2 FQNEAQ (reference sequence). This CDR3 is built from 11 residues. Trimming took 11 bases from V and 5 from J; bases not matched to a gene: 2.

This clonotype was counted between two and nine times. J is TRBJ2-7 and V is TRBV4-1; TRBD1 matches 9 bases. Germline V gene lookup returns CDR1 MGHRA and CDR2 YSYEKL. J gave up 6 bases and V 3 bases, and 6 bases lay outside the gene matches. CDR3 size: 14 residues. CDR3 nucleotides: TGCGCCAGCAGCCAGGGACAGGGAGTGGGCGAGCAGTACTTC. Encoded protein: CASSQGQGVGEQYF.

This clonotype was found a few times. The chain links TRBV6-1 to TRBJ2-2; a possible D gene is TRBD2 (6 bases). The germline V and J ends were trimmed by 6 bases and 2 bases, with 13 bases remaining between them. The CDR3 contains 15 residues. The V gene's germline CDR1 is MNHNS and CDR2 SASEGT. CDR3 in amino acids: CASSRKGLNTGELFF. CDR3 sequence (DNA): TGTGCCAGCAGCCGCAAGGGACTCAACACCGGGGAGCTGTTTTTT.

The V and J genes are TRBV20-1 and TRBJ2-3; 10 bases map to TRBD2. CDR1 and CDR2 (germline): DFQATT, SNEGSKA (reference sequence). The CDR3 length is 15 residues. As DNA, the CDR3 is TGCAGCCAACGAAGGGCTAGCGGGAGTGGGGATACGCAGTATTTT. Translating it yields CSQRRASGSGDTQYF.

At least ten counts were recorded for this clonotype. The rearrangement links TRBV29-1 to TRBJ2-1, with D perhaps being TRBD1 or TRBD2 (6 bases each). The CDR3 totals 13 residues. Looked up from germline, CDR1 is SQVTM and CDR2 is ANQGSEA. The ends were cut back, 7 bases at V and 4 bases at J, with 14 bases in the middle. The CDR3 spells CSAWGATYNEQFF. CDR3 coding DNA: TGCAGCGCCTGGGGGGCCACATACAATGAGCAGTTCTTC.

This clonotype appeared many times. The chain employs TRBV12-3 or TRBV12-4 and TRBJ2-3; D perhaps matches TRBD1 (6 bases). The CDR3 totals 16 residues. V was pared by 6 bases and J by 6 bases, with 22 bases between. The CDR3 DNA follows: TGTGCCAGCAGCTCCAGGGGATCCTCTCGTGCCGATACGCAGTATTTT. It yields the protein CASSSRGSSRADTQYF.

This clonotype was found many times. In DNA form, the CDR3 reads TGTGCCAGCAGTTTGAGTCAGAACACTGAAGCTTTCTTT. Translating gives CASSLSQNTEAFF. This sequence joins TRBV7-9 and TRBJ1-1; D uncertain. Germline V lookup: CDR1 SEHNR, CDR2 FQNEAQ (reference sequence). CDR3 length equals 13 residues. Trimming left V 6 bases short and J 1 base short, with 9 bases between.

This clonotype was picked up many times. The V gene is TRBV12-3 or TRBV12-4, the J gene TRBJ1-1, with TRBD1 identical over 10 bases. V gave up 10 bases and J gave up 10 bases; unmatched junction bases: 15. The CDR3 is made up of 14 amino acids. Here the CDR3 reads CATQGVGQGSSAFF. The CDR3 coding sequence is TGTGCCACCCAGGGGGTGGGACAGGGGAGTTCAGCTTTCTTT.

In its sample, this clonotype was seen a few times. The V call is TRBV14, the J call TRBJ2-7; possible D gene TRBD1, 7 bases. The CDR3 consists of 14 residues. V was trimmed by 1 base and J by 3 bases, leaving 10 bases between them. Germline V gene sequence: CDR1 SGHDN, CDR2 FVKESK. In DNA, the CDR3 is TGTGCCAGCAGCCAAGCAGGGGGACTCTACGAGCAGTACTTC. Translating gives CASSQAGGLYEQYF.

This clonotype has just a few counts. The gene calls are TRBV7-2 and TRBJ1-6; 7 bases are shared with TRBD1. V lost 2 bases, J lost 2 bases, and 6 bases stayed unmatched. This CDR3 spans 17 amino acids. CDR1 SGHTA and CDR2 FQGNSA come from the germline V gene. The CDR3 loop reads CASSLRQGTPYNSPLHF. The CDR3 region has the DNA TGTGCCAGCAGCTTACGACAGGGAACCCCCTATAATTCACCCCTCCACTTT.

This clonotype was counted a few times. CDR3 coding DNA: TGCGCCAGCAGCTTGGGGGCAGTCAACTATGGCTACACCTTC. It specifies CASSLGAVNYGYTF. V and J are TRBV5-1 and TRBJ1-2; D gene unclear. Germline CDR1 reads SGHRS; CDR2 reads YFSETQ. V was clipped by 0 bases and J by 2 bases, with 8 bases between them. CDR3 size: 14 residues.

This clonotype was counted only a few times. The rearrangement joins TRBV5-1 to TRBJ2-7; TRBD1 agrees at 8 bases. CDR1 SGHRS and CDR2 YFSETQ come from the germline V gene. The CDR3 totals 14 residues. The ends lost 4 bases at V and 5 bases at J; junction bases unmatched: 8. Written as DNA, the CDR3 is TGCGCCAGCAGCGTCCGGGACAGGTCACACGAGCAGTACTTC. Residues: CASSVRDRSHEQYF.

The V and J genes are TRBV20-1 and TRBJ2-4; D is undetermined. There are 12 residues in the CDR3. V lost 2 bases and J 6 bases, leaving 8 bases between the germline ends. Looked up from germline, CDR1 is DFQATT and CDR2 is SNEGSKA (reference sequence). Written as DNA, the CDR3 is TGCAGTGCTAGACTTGGCGGAAACATTCAGTACTTC. The encoded protein is CSARLGGNIQYF.

This chain links TRBV2 with TRBJ1-6, with 9 bases identical to TRBD1. Germline-derived CDR1 and CDR2 are SNHLY and FYNNEI. J was trimmed by 8 bases and V by 5 bases; bases with no gene match: 4. This CDR3 spans 14 amino acids. The CDR3 region has the DNA TGTGCCAGCAGTCTCGGGACAGGGTATTCACCCCTCCACTTT. Protein sequence: CASSLGTGYSPLHF.

Only a few counts were recorded for this clonotype. The chain links TRBV20-1 to TRBJ2-7; D is undetermined. CDR3 length: 11 residues. Looked up from germline, CDR1 is DFQATT and CDR2 is SNEGSKA (reference sequence). The V end lost 3 bases, the J end lost 5 bases, and 8 bases lay between the germline ends. As DNA, the CDR3 is TGCAGTGCTAGGCAAGGGAACGAGCAGTACTTC. Its protein product is CSARQGNEQYF.

The rearrangement links TRBV6-5 to TRBJ1-3, with D possibly matching TRBD1 (5 bases). The CDR3 covers 11 residues. Germline CDR1 and CDR2: MNHEY and SVGAGI. Between the trimmed V and J ends, which lost 2 bases and 12 bases, there was a span of 8 bases. The CDR3 loop reads CASSYHGGIYF. For the CDR3, the DNA is TGTGCCAGCAGTTACCACGGGGGCATATATTTT.

This clonotype has only a few counts. This chain joins TRBV4-2 and TRBJ1-5, with 8 bases aligning to TRBD1. The CDR3 spans 18 residues. Germline V CDR1 and CDR2: LGHNA, YNFKEQ. V lost 0 bases to trimming and J lost 0 bases; unmatched junction nucleotides: 7. The CDR3 DNA follows: TGTGCCAGCAGCCAAGATTTAGCGGACAGGGCTAGCAATCAGCCCCAGCATTTT. This translates into CASSQDLADRASNQPQHF.

The chain recombines TRBV20-1 with TRBJ2-3; 7 bases fit TRBD2. The CDR3 sequence is 15 residues long. Germline CDR1 and CDR2: DFQATT and SNEGSKA (reference sequence). V shed 3 bases and J 2 bases; nucleotides not matched to a gene: 8. The CDR3 loop reads CSASKRTRFTDTQYF. The CDR3, as DNA: TGCAGTGCTAGTAAGCGGACTAGATTCACAGATACGCAGTATTTT.

The chain employs TRBV6-5 and TRBJ2-7; 8 positions match TRBD1. J lost 2 bases, V lost 2 bases, and 8 bases had no gene match. The CDR3 is made up of 16 amino acids. The germline CDR1 and CDR2 sequences are MNHEY and SVGAGI. This CDR3 reads CASSYGIGTGAYEQYF. CDR3 coding DNA: TGTGCCAGCAGTTACGGAATCGGGACAGGCGCCTACGAGCAGTACTTC.

The chain is built from TRBV6-2 or TRBV6-3 and TRBJ1-2; TRBD1 aligns across 7 bases. There are 13 residues in the CDR3. V lost 5 bases, J lost 8 bases, and 8 bases stayed unmatched. Per the germline V gene, CDR1 is MNHEY and CDR2 is SVGEGT. CDR3 in amino acids: CASSMQGVRGYTF. The CDR3 coding sequence is TGTGCCAGCAGTATGCAGGGGGTACGGGGCTACACCTTC.

This clonotype came up a few times. The chain links TRBV7-2 to TRBJ1-2; D uncertain. Trimming left V 5 bases short and J 5 bases short, with 6 bases between. The CDR3 runs to 11 residues. Germline assignment: CDR1 SGHTA and CDR2 FQGNSA. CDR3 amino acids: CASSNTYGYTF. CDR3 coding DNA: TGTGCCAGCAGCAACACTTATGGCTACACCTTC.

This clonotype came up a few times. The CDR3 loop is CSVERSSVAFAWETQYF. CDR3 bases: TGCAGCGTTGAAAGGTCGTCGGTCGCCTTTGCATGGGAGACCCAGTACTTC. This sequence joins TRBV29-1 and TRBJ2-5; D is undetermined. Germline CDR1 and CDR2: SQVTM and ANQGSEA. Between the trimmed V and J ends, which lost 2 bases and 5 bases, there was a span of 24 bases. There are 17 residues in the CDR3. The full variable domain, with the rest looked up from reference TRBV29-1 and TRBJ2-5, is SAVISQKPSRDICQRGTSLTIQCQVDSQVTMMFWYRQQPGQSLTLIATANQGSEATYESGFVIDKFPISRPNLTFSTLTVSNMSPEDSSIYLCSVERSSVAFAWETQYFGPGTRLLVL.

The sample holds many counts of this clonotype. The chain employs TRBV29-1 and TRBJ2-1, with D hard to call. The CDR3 spans 10 residues. V gave up 5 bases and J gave up 4 bases, with 3 bases separating them. Germline CDR1 SQVTM, CDR2 ANQGSEA. CDR3 loop: CSVQYNEQFF. The CDR3 DNA reads TGCAGCGTTCAGTACAATGAGCAGTTCTTC.

The chain is built from TRBV5-1 and TRBJ2-7; 11 bases agree with TRBD2. The trim removed 4 bases at V and 5 bases at J, leaving 8 bases unmatched. The germline V gene has CDR1 SGHRS and CDR2 YFSETQ. This CDR3 has 15 residues. In DNA, the CDR3 is TGCGCCAGCAGCCAACTAGCGGGAGTTACCGACGAGCAGTACTTC. Protein sequence: CASSQLAGVTDEQYF.

This clonotype showed up just a few times. The chain has TRBV12-3 or TRBV12-4 and TRBJ2-2; D perhaps matches TRBD2 (6 bases). V lost 6 bases and J 2 bases, leaving 13 bases between the germline ends. This CDR3 contains 15 residues. DNA of the CDR3: TGTGCCAGCAGCTTGGGACTCCATAACACCGGGGAGCTGTTTTTT. Amino acid sequence: CASSLGLHNTGELFF.

The chain links TRBV6-2 or TRBV6-3 to TRBJ2-1, with TRBD2 as a possible D gene (6 bases). Deletions cut 6 bases from V and 7 bases from J, with 25 bases between. The length of the CDR3 is 17 residues. Germline values: CDR1 MNHEY, CDR2 SVGEGT. CDR3 nucleotides: TGTGCCAGCAGCTCCATATACGCAGGGAGGAAGGCGAATGAGCAGTTCTTC. The encoded protein is CASSSIYAGRKANEQFF.